These 22 T cell receptor beta chains were all obtained from the same sample, sequenced in a study of cytomegalovirus exposure and HLA in healthy donors. Primers: 60 Vbeta forward and 13 Jbeta reverse. Repertoires were generated with immunoSEQ multiplex PCR, while TCRdb's copy carries only in-frame clones and drops some. The listing records tens of thousands of clones. Sequencing used PBMCs. The receptor set was obtained from a woman aged 60-75 years in good health and CMV-seronegative.

The chain uses TRBV4-2 and TRBJ1-3, with TRBD1 as a possible D gene (5 bases). V was trimmed by 1 base and J by 5 bases, leaving 12 bases between them. Germline V CDR1 and CDR2: LGHNA, YNFKEQ. CDR3 length: 15 amino acids. The DNA of the CDR3 is TGTGCCAGCAGCCAAGTCGGGGGGAACCGAAACACCATATATTTT. Translating it yields CASSQVGGNRNTIYF.

CDR3 DNA: TGTGCCAGCAGTCCCCTCGGTGGAGGGGCTACCCCCTATGGCTACACCTTC. Translating it yields CASSPLGGGATPYGYTF. The chain carries TRBV28 and TRBJ1-2; TRBD1 is a possible D gene (5 bases). The CDR3 length is 17 residues. Trimming cost V 5 bases and J 4 bases, with 23 bases left between them. Germline values: CDR1 MDHEN, CDR2 SYDVKM.

This sequence joins TRBV29-1 and TRBJ2-5; TRBD2 matches 8 bases. V was clipped by 7 bases and J by 2 bases; unmatched bases: 15. The CDR3 is made up of 16 amino acids. CDR1 and CDR2 (germline): SQVTM, ANQGSEA. The chain's CDR3 is CSGAGLVSTSQETQYF. As DNA, the CDR3 is TGCAGCGGAGCGGGACTAGTGAGTACTTCGCAAGAGACCCAGTACTTC.

The chain has TRBV4-2 and TRBJ2-1, with D perhaps matching TRBD2 (5 bases). Germline lookup yields CDR1 LGHNA and CDR2 YNFKEQ. With 3 bases removed from V and 9 bases from J, the gap between germline ends came to 15 bases. The CDR3 consists of 14 residues. In DNA, the CDR3 is TGTGCCAGCAGCCAGGTTCCGGGAAACGGTGAGCAGTTCTTC. Protein product: CASSQVPGNGEQFF.

The chain employs TRBV10-3 and TRBJ1-1; 10 nucleotides agree with TRBD1. The V gene's germline CDR1 is ENHRY and CDR2 SYGVKD. The CDR3 is 14 amino acids. J gave up 12 bases and V 0 bases, and 7 bases lay outside the gene matches. The CDR3 DNA reads TGTGCCATCAGTGAGTCGAAGGGGACAGGGGTGACTTTCTTT. It encodes CAISESKGTGVTFF.

This chain connects TRBV18 to TRBJ1-1; TRBD1 aligns across 12 bases. V lost 4 bases and J lost 0; bases outside the gene matches: 12. The CDR3 runs 19 residues. Germline assignment: CDR1 KGHSH and CDR2 LQKENI. CDR3 sequence (DNA): TGTGCCAGCTCACTCCGGGACAGGGGGCTGGTGGTTGTGAACACTGAAGCTTTCTTT. Protein: CASSLRDRGLVVVNTEAFF.

The chain combines TRBV18 with TRBJ2-7; no clear D gene. V lost 6 bases and J lost 4, with 16 bases in between. The germline gives CDR1 KGHSH, CDR2 LQKENI. The CDR3 is 14 amino acids. The CDR3 coding sequence is TGTGCCAGCTCCCCTGATGCGAATTTTTACGAGCAGTACTTC. This encodes CASSPDANFYEQYF.

The V gene is TRBV7-2, the J gene TRBJ2-7; D may be TRBD2 (6 bases). CDR3 length equals 13 residues. Germline CDR1 and CDR2: SGHTA and FQGNSA. Between the trimmed V and J ends, which lost 1 base and 3 bases, there was a span of 7 bases. This chain's CDR3 is CASSLGLGYEQYF. The CDR3 region has the DNA TGTGCCAGCAGCTTAGGACTAGGCTACGAGCAGTACTTC.

The J gene is TRBJ2-1, the V gene TRBV18; TRBD2 is a possible D gene (6 bases). Trimming removed 2 bases at V and 1 base at J, with 18 bases between. Germline CDR1 and CDR2: KGHSH and LQKENI. This CDR3 comprises 18 residues. The CDR3 sequence is CASSPMRTGVRSYNEQFF. DNA of the CDR3: TGTGCCAGCTCACCAATGCGAACGGGGGTTAGGTCCTACAATGAGCAGTTCTTC.

CDR3 loop: CAISESGLNQPQHF. The CDR3 coding sequence is TGTGCCATCAGTGAGTCGGGCCTCAATCAGCCCCAGCATTTT. This chain connects TRBV10-3 to TRBJ1-5; D call uncertain. The CDR3 has 14 residues. V was cut by 0 bases and J by 3 bases, with 6 bases left in between. Germline V gene data show CDR1 as ENHRY and CDR2 as SYGVKD.

In DNA form, the CDR3 reads TGCGCCAGCAGCTTGTGGGGCGGGAGGGCAGATACGCAGTATTTT. Amino acids: CASSLWGGRADTQYF. The chain carries TRBV5-1 and TRBJ2-3, with 9 bases aligning to TRBD2. The germline V gene encodes CDR1 SGHRS and CDR2 YFSETQ. V was clipped by 1 base and J by 4 bases; unmatched bases: 4. CDR3 length: 15 residues.

The chain links TRBV4-1 to TRBJ2-7, with D possibly TRBD2 on 6 matching bases. V was trimmed by 1 base and J by 2 bases, leaving 15 bases between them. This CDR3 region has 16 residues. In germline, CDR1 is MGHRA, CDR2 YSYEKL. DNA for the CDR3: TGCGCCAGCAGCCAAGGATCCAGCGGGCGAACCTACGAGCAGTACTTC. It is translated as CASSQGSSGRTYEQYF.

The chain has TRBV28 and TRBJ2-7; TRBD2 agrees at 7 bases. Unmatched junction bases numbered 10, after V lost 8 bases and J lost 0 bases. CDR1 is MDHEN and CDR2 is SYDVKM in the germline V gene. The CDR3 length is 15 residues. The CDR3 DNA is TGTGCCAGCCGGGGTGGGGCTAGCGGCTCCTACGAGCAGTACTTC. Translating it yields CASRGGASGSYEQYF.

The rearrangement joins TRBV29-1 to TRBJ2-1; 10 bases fit TRBD1. Trimming at V came to 4 bases and at J to 3 bases, leaving 6 bases not matched to a gene. The CDR3 sequence is 15 residues long. The germline gives CDR1 SQVTM, CDR2 ANQGSEA. DNA for the CDR3: TGCAGCGTTGGGGGGACAGGGGATATCTACAATGAGCAGTTCTTC. The encoded protein is CSVGGTGDIYNEQFF.

The gene calls are TRBV2 and TRBJ2-3; TRBD2 might be the D (5 bases). CDR3 length equals 16 residues. V lost 2 bases and J 5 bases, leaving 17 bases between the germline ends. In germline, CDR1 is SNHLY, CDR2 FYNNEI. The CDR3 DNA is TGTGCCAGCAGTGAACTCGGACTTACACTGGGAGATACGCAGTATTTT. It codes for CASSELGLTLGDTQYF.

The gene calls are TRBV5-1 and TRBJ2-1; perhaps TRBD1 as D (5 bases). This CDR3 region has 16 residues. Germline V lookup: CDR1 SGHRS, CDR2 YFSETQ. Trimming took off 0 bases at V and 7 bases at J, with 17 bases between the two ends. The CDR3 DNA follows: TGCGCCAGCAGCTTGGCGGCCCAGGGTATAGGGAATGAGCAGTTCTTC. This codes for CASSLAAQGIGNEQFF.

The gene calls are TRBV7-2 and TRBJ1-1, with D possibly being TRBD1 (5 bases). Germline assignment: CDR1 SGHTA and CDR2 FQGNSA. With 7 bases removed from V and 1 base from J, the gap between germline ends came to 13 bases. This CDR3 has 14 amino acids. The CDR3 loop reads CASTLSQGNTEAFF. The CDR3 DNA reads TGTGCCAGCACCCTAAGCCAGGGGAACACTGAAGCTTTCTTT.

The gene calls are TRBV21-1 and TRBJ1-1. TRBV21-1 has pseudogene status. CDR3 size: 15 residues. The CDR3 DNA is TGTGCCAGCAGCAAAATCCAGACGGGGAACACTGAAGCTTTCTTT. It codes for CASSKIQTGNTEAFF.

The V and J genes are TRBV6-6 and TRBJ1-2; TRBD1 might be the D (6 bases). CDR3 length equals 14 residues. Germline V CDR1 and CDR2: MNHNY, SVGAGI (reference sequence). Trimming took 8 bases from V and 3 from J, leaving 16 bases between them. CDR3 amino acids: CASQGPGDDYGYTF. CDR3 DNA sequence: TGTGCCAGCCAGGGGCCAGGGGACGACTATGGCTACACCTTC.

The chain links TRBV29-1 to TRBJ1-1; the D gene is possibly TRBD1 (5 bases). V lost 7 bases and J lost 2, with 14 bases in between. The germline CDR1 and CDR2 sequences are SQVTM and ANQGSEA. The CDR3 has 13 residues. CDR3: CSEIGAGNTEAFF. The CDR3 DNA is TGCAGCGAGATAGGGGCCGGCAACACTGAAGCTTTCTTT. Full variable domain (outside the CDR3, taken from reference TRBV29-1 and TRBJ1-1): SAVISQKPSRDICQRGTSLTIQCQVDSQVTMMFWYRQQPGQSLTLIATANQGSEATYESGFVIDKFPISRPNLTFSTLTVSNMSPEDSSIYLCSEIGAGNTEAFFGQGTRLTVV.

V and J are TRBV4-3 and TRBJ2-7, with D possibly TRBD2 on 5 matching bases. The CDR3 is 12 amino acids. With 2 bases removed from V and 7 bases from J, the gap between germline ends came to 9 bases. The germline gives CDR1 LGHNA, CDR2 YSLEER. The CDR3 is CASSQSGREQYF. In DNA, the CDR3 is TGCGCCAGCAGCCAAAGCGGAAGAGAGCAGTACTTC.

V gene TRBV9 combines with J gene TRBJ2-7, with 7 bases fitting TRBD1. The CDR3 extends over 14 amino acids. Germline lookup yields CDR1 SGDLS and CDR2 YYNGEE. V dropped 0 bases and J dropped 6; count of bases not matched to a gene: 6. The CDR3 spells CASSVAYRGSEQYF. For the CDR3, the DNA is TGTGCCAGCAGCGTAGCGTACAGGGGTTCCGAGCAGTACTTC.